This section outlines one T cell receptor (beta chain) sequence together with its context. The repertoire was sequenced with immunoSEQ multiplex PCR; TCRdb's copy has only in-frame clones and lacks some. The sample consists of roughly 180,000 clones, roughly 86% of them appearing once. CDR1 is ENHRY and CDR2 is SYGVKD in the germline V gene. The CDR3 has 14 residues. The ends were cut back, 6 bases at V and 4 bases at J, with 12 bases in the middle. These data are taken from a study of blood T cell repertoires in COVID-19. This rearrangement joins TRBV10-3 to TRBJ1-4; D is undetermined. The clonotype was recovered from a young man with acute or convalescent COVID-19. Input material: peripheral blood. CDR3 nucleotides: TGTGCCATCAGATCAGAAATGGTTAATGAAAAACTGTTTTTT. This encodes CAIRSEMVNEKLFF.